The clone carrying this T cell receptor beta chain was counted at least ten times. Original processing methods: Estimation of nucleated cell counts relied on the amplification of reference gene primers. Only in-frame clones appear in the TCRdb table, and some are missing; sequencing was by immunoSEQ multiplex PCR. D and trimming were read from the DNA, whereas the V and J calls and clone size are those reported in that table. The table includes about 160,000 clones, about 85% detected once. The sample belongs to a study of blood T cell repertoires in COVID-19. Study as a whole: COVID-19 samples from acute and convalescent phases originated in the United States, Italy and Spain. The analysed material was cDNA or gDNA that came from T cells, B-cell-depleted T cells, or PBMCs.

CDR3 length equals 13 residues. V lost 4 bases, J lost 1 base, and 8 bases lay in between. The germline gives CDR1 SGHRS, CDR2 YFSETQ. The receptor was isolated from a man between 70 and 80 years old who had recovered from COVID-19. The chain links TRBV5-1 to TRBJ1-1; D possibly corresponds to TRBD1 (6 bases). Sequences were obtained from peripheral blood. CDR3: CASSRGGNTEAFF. The DNA for the CDR3 is TGCGCCAGCAGCCGAGGGGGGAACACTGAAGCTTTCTTT.